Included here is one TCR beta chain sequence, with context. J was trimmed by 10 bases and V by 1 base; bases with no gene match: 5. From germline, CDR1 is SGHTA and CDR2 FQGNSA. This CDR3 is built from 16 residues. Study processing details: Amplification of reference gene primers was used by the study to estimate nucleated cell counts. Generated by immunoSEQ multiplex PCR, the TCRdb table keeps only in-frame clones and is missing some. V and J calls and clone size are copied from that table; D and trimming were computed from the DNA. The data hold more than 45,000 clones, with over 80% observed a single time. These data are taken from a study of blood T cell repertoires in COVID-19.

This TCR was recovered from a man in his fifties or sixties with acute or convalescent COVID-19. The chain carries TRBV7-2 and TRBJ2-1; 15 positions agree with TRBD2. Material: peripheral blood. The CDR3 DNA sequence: TGTGCCAGCAGCTTAGGGGGACTAGCGGGAGGCGAAGAGCAGTTCTTC. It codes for CASSLGGLAGGEEQFF.